Listed below are T cell receptor beta chains from one sample, sequenced in a study of Graves' ophthalmopathy and Graves' hyperthyroidism. A single record per CDR3 protein comes from TCRdb applying MiXCR to the multiplex PCR reads. The repertoire holds 450,000 to 600,000 distinct CDR3 sequences, with under 45% as singletons. The specimen was peripheral blood or thyroid tissue (not recorded which). The receptors here all came from an adult man with Graves' hyperthyroidism. Each CDR3 is given with its conserved first and last residue. Fields, in order: V gene, D gene, clone size, J gene, CDR3 DNA, CDR3 protein. D genes are given only for firm matches. A clone size is listed for some rows: how often the clone was seen (once, few, many), or a class if it is expanded.

V: TRBV9
D: NA
size: few
J: TRBJ1-6
DNA: TGTGCCAGCAGCGTAGACCCGGTTAATTCACCCCTCCACTTT
CDR3: CASSVDPVNSPLHF

V: TRBV10-3
D: NA
size: NA
J: TRBJ2-2
DNA: TGTGCCAGCAGTGAAGCATGGGGCGGGGAGCTGTTTTTT
CDR3: CASSEAWGGELFF

V: TRBV20-1
D: NA
size: NA
J: TRBJ1-2
DNA: TGCAGTGCTAGTGGCCTAGTTCCGGGCTTTCGTGGCTACACCTTC
CDR3: CSASGLVPGFRGYTF

V: TRBV4-1
D: TRBD1
size: many
J: TRBJ1-6
DNA: TGCGCCAGCAGTCCGACAGGGGATTCACCCCTCCACTTT
CDR3: CASSPTGDSPLHF

V: TRBV13
D: NA
size: many
J: TRBJ1-2
DNA: TGTGCCAGCAGCTTCGGCTCGGAAGGATTTTCGTATGGCTACACCTTC
CDR3: CASSFGSEGFSYGYTF

V: TRBV7-9
D: NA
size: NA
J: TRBJ2-5
DNA: TGTGCCAGCAGCCTAGCGCAGGGGGAAGAGACCCAGTACTTC
CDR3: CASSLAQGEETQYF

V: TRBV29-1
D: TRBD1
size: NA
J: TRBJ1-3
DNA: TGCAGCGTTGAAGATCTCTCTCGGACAGGGAACTATGGCTACACCATATATTTT
CDR3: CSVEDLSRTGNYGYTIYF

V: TRBV7-8
D: NA
size: many
J: TRBJ1-2
DNA: TGTGCCAGCAGCTTGACCGTTACAGGGTACTATGGCTACACCTTC
CDR3: CASSLTVTGYYGYTF

V: TRBV12-3/TRBV12-4
D: NA
size: many
J: TRBJ2-7
DNA: TGTGCCAGCAGTTCGACCCGGGACATATTCTACGAGCAGTACTTC
CDR3: CASSSTRDIFYEQYF

V: TRBV5-4
D: NA
size: few
J: TRBJ1-5
DNA: TGTGCCAGCAGCCGGGGTACAGGGAGGGGTTCGATGCAGCCCCAGCATTTT
CDR3: CASSRGTGRGSMQPQHF

V: TRBV25-1
D: NA
size: many
J: TRBJ1-1
DNA: TGTGCCAGCAGTGAAGGGCCCGGGGAGACTGAAGCTTTCTTT
CDR3: CASSEGPGETEAFF

V: TRBV24-1
D: NA
size: many
J: TRBJ2-5
DNA: TGTGCCACCAGTGACTTGGGGCAGGGGAAAGAGACCCAGTACTTC
CDR3: CATSDLGQGKETQYF

V: TRBV29-1
D: TRBD1
size: NA
J: TRBJ1-2
DNA: TGCAGCGTTGATCCCGGGACAGGACGTGGCTACACCTTC
CDR3: CSVDPGTGRGYTF

V: TRBV12-3/TRBV12-4
D: TRBD1
size: many
J: TRBJ1-1
DNA: TGTGCCAGCAGTTTTCGGACAGGAGATACTGAAGCTTTCTTT
CDR3: CASSFRTGDTEAFF

V: TRBV5-6
D: NA
size: many
J: TRBJ1-1
DNA: TGTGCCAGCAGCTTGGAAGGGGAAAACACTGAAGCTTTCTTT
CDR3: CASSLEGENTEAFF

V: TRBV19
D: TRBD1
size: many
J: TRBJ1-5
DNA: TGTGCCAGTAGTATGACCCCGGGACAGATTAATCAGCCCCAGCATTTT
CDR3: CASSMTPGQINQPQHF

V: TRBV2
D: TRBD1
size: NA
J: TRBJ2-7
DNA: TGTGCCACAGGACAGGGCGCATCCTACGAGCAGTACTTC
CDR3: CATGQGASYEQYF

V: TRBV7-9
D: NA
size: many
J: TRBJ1-3
DNA: TGTGCCAGCTGGGGGGTATCTGGAAACACCATATATTTT
CDR3: CASWGVSGNTIYF

V: TRBV6-5
D: NA
size: many
J: TRBJ2-5
DNA: TGTGCCAGCAGCATTTCCCTCCGAGGGGCCGTAGAGACCCAGTACTTC
CDR3: CASSISLRGAVETQYF

V: TRBV15
D: NA
size: many
J: TRBJ2-5
DNA: TGTGCCACCAGCAGGGGACCAGAGACCCAGTACTTC
CDR3: CATSRGPETQYF

V: TRBV24-1
D: TRBD1
size: once
J: TRBJ2-7
DNA: TGTGCCTGCAGTTCAACGACAGGGGGGGCCTACGAGCAGTACTTC
CDR3: CACSSTTGGAYEQYF

V: TRBV11-3
D: NA
size: many
J: TRBJ1-5
DNA: TGTGCCAGCAGCTTAGGGCCGAATCAGCCCCAGCATTTT
CDR3: CASSLGPNQPQHF

V: TRBV20-1
D: TRBD2
size: many
J: TRBJ2-7
DNA: TGCAGTGCTAGACAAGCGGGGGATACCTACGAGCAGTACTTC
CDR3: CSARQAGDTYEQYF

V: TRBV24-1
D: TRBD1
size: many
J: TRBJ1-2
DNA: TGTGCCACCAGTGATGTGACAGGGGCCTATGGCTACACCTTC
CDR3: CATSDVTGAYGYTF

V: TRBV7-9
D: NA
size: NA
J: TRBJ1-1
DNA: TGTGCCAGCAGCCTTGACAGTATAGAGGAAGCTTTCTTT
CDR3: CASSLDSIEEAFF

V: TRBV6-1
D: NA
size: few
J: TRBJ2-2
DNA: TGTGCCAGTAAAACAGGGAGGAACACCGGGGAGCTGTTTTTT
CDR3: CASKTGRNTGELFF

V: TRBV10-2
D: NA
size: NA
J: TRBJ2-2
DNA: TGCGCGGTCTCCGCGAACACCGGGGAGCTGTTTTTT
CDR3: CAVSANTGELFF

V: TRBV7-3
D: NA
size: NA
J: TRBJ1-4
DNA: TGTGCCAGCAGCTTAGGCGGGGGCTCTAATGAAAAACTGTTTTTT
CDR3: CASSLGGGSNEKLFF

V: TRBV20-1
D: TRBD1
size: many
J: TRBJ2-7
DNA: TGCAGTGCTAGTTTCGGGACAGGGGACTACGAGCAGTACTTC
CDR3: CSASFGTGDYEQYF

V: TRBV10-2
D: NA
size: NA
J: TRBJ2-7
DNA: TGCGCCAGCAGCCAAGTGGGAGTATCCGAGCAGTACTTC
CDR3: CASSQVGVSEQYF

V: TRBV12-3/TRBV12-4
D: NA
size: NA
J: TRBJ1-1
DNA: TGTGCCAGCGGTTTGGGGCTATATAACACTGAAGCTTTCTTT
CDR3: CASGLGLYNTEAFF

V: TRBV25-1
D: TRBD1
size: many
J: TRBJ1-2
DNA: TGTGCCAGCAGAGCCGGGACAGGGACCTATGGCTACACCTTC
CDR3: CASRAGTGTYGYTF

V: TRBV5-6
D: NA
size: NA
J: TRBJ1-1
DNA: TGTGCCAGCAGCTACTTCACCTGGACAGCTCAGATGAACACTGAAGCTTTCTTT
CDR3: CASSYFTWTAQMNTEAFF

V: TRBV7-2
D: NA
size: NA
J: TRBJ2-3
DNA: TGTGCCAGCAGCCAAGCTCGACCGGGGGTCATCGGGAATACGCAGTATTTT
CDR3: CASSQARPGVIGNTQYF

V: TRBV6-6
D: NA
size: many
J: TRBJ1-1
DNA: TGTGCCAGCAGTTCTTGGGGGTTTAACACTGAAGCTTTCTTT
CDR3: CASSSWGFNTEAFF

V: TRBV7-9
D: TRBD2
size: many
J: TRBJ2-5
DNA: TGTGCCAGCAGCCGGGACTATGAAGAGACCCAGTACTTC
CDR3: CASSRDYEETQYF

V: TRBV5-5
D: TRBD2
size: many
J: TRBJ2-5
DNA: TGTGCCAGCAGCGAGGTCTCAGCGGGAGGGCAGGAGACCCAGTACTTC
CDR3: CASSEVSAGGQETQYF

V: TRBV7-9
D: TRBD1
size: NA
J: TRBJ2-5
DNA: TGTGCCAGCAGCTTCCCCCTTAAGGGGGCCGGGTTCAAGACCCAGTACTTC
CDR3: CASSFPLKGAGFKTQYF

V: TRBV30
D: TRBD2
size: NA
J: TRBJ2-5
DNA: TGTGCCTGGGAGGGACTAGCTCAAGAGACCCAGTACTTC
CDR3: CAWEGLAQETQYF

V: TRBV29-1
D: TRBD1
size: NA
J: TRBJ1-3
DNA: TGCAGCGTAAGCCTAGCGGGACAGGTCGGAAACACCATATATTTT
CDR3: CSVSLAGQVGNTIYF

V: TRBV27
D: NA
size: many
J: TRBJ2-7
DNA: TGTGCCAGCAGTTTAGTGGCCGTCGGCTCCTACGAGCAGTACTTC
CDR3: CASSLVAVGSYEQYF

V: TRBV20-1
D: NA
size: few
J: TRBJ2-3
DNA: TGCAGTGCTAGAGGGACTATTGTCACAGATACGCAGTATTTT
CDR3: CSARGTIVTDTQYF

V: TRBV7-9
D: NA
size: many
J: TRBJ1-1
DNA: TGTGCCAGCAGCTTAGTTCCCGGGGACACTGAAGCTTTCTTT
CDR3: CASSLVPGDTEAFF

V: TRBV14
D: NA
size: NA
J: TRBJ2-2
DNA: TGTGCCAGCAGCCAAGGCCAACGGGGAGGGGAGCTGTTTTTT
CDR3: CASSQGQRGGELFF

V: TRBV2
D: NA
size: many
J: TRBJ2-7
DNA: TGTGCCACCTACGGTAGGGAGGACTACGAGCAGTACTTC
CDR3: CATYGREDYEQYF

V: TRBV7-2
D: NA
size: once
J: TRBJ2-3
DNA: TGTGCCAGCAGCTTACTCGGACCCACAGATACGCAGTATTTT
CDR3: CASSLLGPTDTQYF

V: TRBV24-1
D: TRBD1
size: once
J: TRBJ2-3
DNA: TGTGCCACCAGTGCTCCGGGACAGCCCTGGGATACGCAGTATTTT
CDR3: CATSAPGQPWDTQYF

V: TRBV20-1
D: NA
size: many
J: TRBJ2-5
DNA: TGCAGTGCTACCCGGACGGCACAAGAGACCCAGTACTTC
CDR3: CSATRTAQETQYF

V: TRBV20-1
D: NA
size: NA
J: TRBJ2-7
DNA: TGCAGTGCTAGAGCCCCTCCAGCAAACAATGAGCAGTACTTC
CDR3: CSARAPPANNEQYF

V: TRBV10-1
D: TRBD1
size: NA
J: TRBJ2-5
DNA: TGCGCCAGCAGTGAAGCAGGGGGCAGGGAGACCCAGTACTTC
CDR3: CASSEAGGRETQYF

V: TRBV24-1
D: NA
size: NA
J: TRBJ1-5
DNA: TGTGCCACCAGTGATTTTCGGAGCGCGAACAACAATGAGCCCCAGCATTTT
CDR3: CATSDFRSANNNEPQHF

V: TRBV19
D: NA
size: many
J: TRBJ2-7
DNA: TGTGCCAGTAGTATACAAACGCACTACGAGCAGTACTTC
CDR3: CASSIQTHYEQYF

V: TRBV28
D: TRBD1
size: few
J: TRBJ2-7
DNA: TGTGCCAGCAGTTTACATGGGACAGGTACCTACGAGCAGTACTTC
CDR3: CASSLHGTGTYEQYF

V: TRBV7-9
D: TRBD1
size: NA
J: TRBJ1-2
DNA: TGTGCCAGCAGAGGACAGGTTTATGGCTACACCTTC
CDR3: CASRGQVYGYTF